This section outlines one T cell receptor beta chain sequence together with its context. The data originate from a study of blood T cell repertoires in COVID-19. This CDR3 has 14 amino acids. V dropped 1 base and J dropped 12; count of bases not matched to a gene: 8. The germline gives CDR1 GTSNPN, CDR2 SVGIG (reference sequence). Some clones are missing from TCRdb's copy, which holds only in-frame ones; the method was immunoSEQ multiplex PCR. The sample has 75,000 to 95,000 clones, around 87% seen once. The sample taken for sequencing was peripheral blood. This rearrangement joins TRBV30 to TRBJ1-6, with 8 bases aligning to TRBD1. The source of this sequence is a human donor in a cohort sampled during active COVID-19. The CDR3 DNA reads TGTGCCTGGAGTGCCCGGGACAGGCCGGGACCCCTCCACTTT. This encodes CAWSARDRPGPLHF.